Shown below are 30 T cell receptor beta chains from a single sample sequenced in a study of cytomegalovirus exposure and HLA in healthy donors. Amplification used 60 Vbeta primers and 13 Jbeta primers. Sequencing was performed with immunoSEQ multiplex PCR; in TCRdb, only in-frame clones are kept and a portion is missing. The sample holds under 150,000 clones, roughly 83% seen once. Sample: PBMCs. Receptor source: a man aged 25 to 40 in good health and CMV-seropositive.

This clone was counted between two and nine times. At one end the junction does not follow the germline gene, possibly because of a read error. V usage is TRBV4-1 and J usage is TRBJ2-6; D might be TRBD1 (5 bases). The CDR3 runs to 19 residues. The germline V gene has CDR1 MGHRA and CDR2 YSYEKL. CDR3 amino acids: CASSQGPGARLPGANGLTF. CDR3 in DNA: TGCGCCAGCAGCCAAGGACCTGGGGCCCGTCTTCCTGGGGCCAACGGCCTGACTTTC.

This clone was observed once. The CDR3 protein is CASSYRDLTYEQYF. DNA of the CDR3: TGTGCCAGCAGTTACCGGGACTTGACCTACGAGCAGTACTTC. The gene calls are TRBV7-9 and TRBJ2-7; maybe TRBD2 (6 bases). Germline V lookup: CDR1 SEHNR, CDR2 FQNEAQ (reference sequence). The CDR3 extends over 14 amino acids. V lost 6 bases, J lost 2 bases, and 14 bases lay in between. Looking up the rest from reference TRBV7-9 and TRBJ2-7 gives the full variable domain: DTGVSQNPRHKITKRGQNVTFRCDPISEHNRLYWYRQTLGQGPEFLTYFQNEAQLEKSRLLSDRFSAERPKGSFSTLEIQRTEQGDSAMYLCASSYRDLTYEQYFGPGTRLTVT.

In this sample, this clone turned up once. The V gene is TRBV7-6, the J gene TRBJ2-3; D perhaps matches TRBD2 (7 bases). The germline CDR1 and CDR2 sequences are SGHVS and FNYEAQ. The CDR3 loop spans 16 amino acids. Between the trimmed V and J ends, which lost 5 bases and 2 bases, there was a span of 17 bases. CDR3 nucleotides: TGTGCCAGCAGCCCCCTTGTTGCGGGGGCCACAGATACGCAGTATTTT. Translated, it gives CASSPLVAGATDTQYF.

The V call is TRBV19, the J call TRBJ2-7; D might be TRBD1 (5 bases). V shed 5 bases and J shed 3 bases, with 17 bases lying between them. Per the germline V gene, CDR1 is LNHDA and CDR2 is SQIVND (reference sequence). This CDR3 comprises 15 residues. CDR3 bases: TGTGCCAGTAGTCCACTCAGACAGAAGGGCTACGAGCAGTACTTC. The encoded protein is CASSPLRQKGYEQYF. The entire variable domain, with the rest obtained from reference TRBV19 and TRBJ2-7, is as follows: DGGITQSPKYLFRKEGQNVTLSCEQNLNHDAMYWYRQDPGQGLRLIYYSQIVNDFQKGDIAEGYSVSREKKESFPLTVTSAQKNPTAFYLCASSPLRQKGYEQYFGPGTRLTVT.

This clone came up once. The gene calls are TRBV2 and TRBJ2-3; maybe TRBD2 (6 bases). Germline V lookup: CDR1 SNHLY, CDR2 FYNNEI. V lost 6 bases and J 0 bases, leaving 10 bases between the germline ends. This CDR3 spans 14 amino acids. The CDR3 nucleotides are TGTGCCAGCAGGGGACTTTCTAGCACAGATACGCAGTATTTT. Its translation: CASRGLSSTDTQYF.

This chain joins TRBV7-9 and TRBJ2-3; D is possibly TRBD1 (7 bases). V lost 1 base to trimming and J lost 0 bases, with 17 bases between them. This CDR3 region has 18 residues. Per the germline V gene, CDR1 is SEHNR and CDR2 is FQNEAQ (reference sequence). CDR3 protein: CASSLGRETGISTDTQYF. CDR3 in DNA: TGTGCCAGCAGCTTAGGGAGGGAGACAGGGATTAGCACAGATACGCAGTATTTT.

The chain recombines TRBV9 with TRBJ2-5; 10 nucleotides align to TRBD2. The CDR3 contains 16 residues. Germline assignment: CDR1 SGDLS and CDR2 YYNGEE. The V gene end was trimmed by 4 bases and the J gene end by 4 bases; junction bases not matched to a gene: 10. The CDR3 DNA reads TGTGCCAGCAGCCCCTCTAGCGGGAGTCTGGGAGAGACCCAGTACTTC. Translated, it gives CASSPSSGSLGETQYF.

This rearrangement joins TRBV7-6 to TRBJ2-1; D is unresolved. The germline gives CDR1 SGHVS, CDR2 FNYEAQ. The CDR3 contains 16 residues. V was trimmed by 0 bases and J by 6 bases, leaving 15 bases between them. The DNA for the CDR3 is TGTGCCAGCAGCTTAGCGGAGTTCCCGCCTATCAATGAGCAGTTCTTC. Its translation is CASSLAEFPPINEQFF.

This clone was seen only once. The gene calls are TRBV5-4 and TRBJ2-5; 8 bases agree with TRBD2. The trim removed 4 bases at V and 1 base at J, leaving 9 bases unmatched. Germline loops: CDR1 SGHNT, CDR2 YYREEE (reference sequence). The CDR3 covers 16 residues. This CDR3 reads CASSPGGGGGQETQYF. CDR3 in DNA: TGTGCCAGCAGCCCGGGGGGGGGCGGGGGCCAAGAGACCCAGTACTTC.

The chain uses TRBV19 and TRBJ1-6; 7 nucleotides match TRBD1. Trimming removed 6 bases from V and 9 bases from J; junction bases left unmatched: 5. There are 13 residues in the CDR3. Germline CDR1 and CDR2: LNHDA and SQIVND (reference sequence). The CDR3 DNA sequence: TGTGCCAGTAGCGGGAACAGGGGTTCACCCCTCCACTTT. As protein: CASSGNRGSPLHF.

The chain recombines TRBV4-1 with TRBJ2-7; D is uncertain. Germline V gene data show CDR1 as MGHRA and CDR2 as YSYEKL. The CDR3 loop spans 15 amino acids. Trimming left V 0 bases short and J 2 bases short, with 11 bases between. The CDR3 here is CASSQDLGSPYEQYF. The CDR3 DNA reads TGCGCCAGCAGCCAAGATTTGGGCAGCCCCTACGAGCAGTACTTC.

The chain joins TRBV19 to TRBJ2-2; D might be TRBD1 (7 bases). This CDR3 is built from 15 residues. V was shortened by 4 bases and J by 4 bases, with 13 bases between the two germline ends. Germline values: CDR1 LNHDA, CDR2 SQIVND (reference sequence). CDR3 sequence reads: CASSRNQGGTGELFF. The DNA of the CDR3 is TGTGCCAGTAGTAGGAATCAGGGGGGCACCGGGGAGCTGTTTTTT.

The genes are TRBV7-6 and TRBJ2-3; possible D gene TRBD2, 5 bases. The CDR3 loop spans 20 amino acids. Germline-derived CDR1 and CDR2 are SGHVS and FNYEAQ. Trimming took off 4 bases at V and 0 bases at J, with 26 bases between the two ends. The CDR3 DNA reads as TGTGCCAGCAGCTCCCCGTGGGTAGGCGGGCGCCAATCTAGCACAGATACGCAGTATTTT. It specifies CASSSPWVGGRQSSTDTQYF.

The chain has TRBV14 and TRBJ2-7; D unclear. CDR1 is SGHDN, CDR2 FVKESK, per germline. Trimming pared 2 bases from V and 3 bases from J, leaving 14 bases between. The CDR3 is made up of 15 amino acids. The CDR3 is CASSQLFRGDYEQYF. CDR3 bases: TGTGCCAGCAGCCAACTATTCCGCGGTGACTACGAGCAGTACTTC. The complete variable domain, with remaining parts taken from reference TRBV14 and TRBJ2-7, reads EAGVTQFPSHSVIEKGQTVTLRCDPISGHDNLYWYRRVMGKEIKFLLHFVKESKQDESGMPNNRFLAERTGGTYSTLKVQPAELEDSGVYFCASSQLFRGDYEQYFGPGTRLTVT.

With respect to this clone: Relative to the germline gene, one junction end is altered; a read error may explain this. This sequence joins TRBV7-7 and TRBJ2-1; 8 positions match TRBD2. This CDR3 has 14 amino acids. Germline-derived CDR1 and CDR2 are SSHAT and FNYEAQ (reference sequence). The chain's CDR3 is CASSLGSGLEKAFF. Written as DNA, the CDR3 is TGTGCTAGCAGCTTAGGTTCGGGACTAGAGAAGGCGTTCTTC.

The CDR3 DNA follows: TGCGCCAGCAGCTTCTTAGGGGAAGGTACTGAAGCTTTCTTT. It translates to CASSFLGEGTEAFF. The rearrangement joins TRBV5-1 to TRBJ1-1, with a tentative D call TRBD1 (5 bases). V was shortened by 2 bases and J by 5 bases, with 13 bases between the two germline ends. The CDR3 covers 14 residues. CDR1 and CDR2 (germline): SGHRS, YFSETQ.

V gene TRBV9 combines with J gene TRBJ2-7, with TRBD2 as a possible D gene (5 bases). In germline, CDR1 is SGDLS, CDR2 YYNGEE. The CDR3 length is 14 residues. Trimming left V 3 bases short and J 2 bases short, with 12 bases between. CDR3: CASSATGNPYEQYF. The CDR3 DNA follows: TGTGCCAGCAGCGCGACGGGGAATCCCTACGAGCAGTACTTC.

This sequence joins TRBV11-3 and TRBJ2-5, with 11 bases matching TRBD2. V shed 5 bases and J 4 bases; nucleotides not matched to a gene: 3. The CDR3 is 14 residues long. Germline V gives CDR1 SGHNT, CDR2 YENEEA. This chain's CDR3 is CASSLTSGGETQYF. The CDR3 region has the DNA TGTGCCAGCAGCCTCACTAGCGGGGGAGAGACCCAGTACTTC.

The genes are TRBV7-9 and TRBJ2-7; D gene ambiguous. The V and J ends lost 5 bases and 4 bases respectively, with 9 bases between them. The germline V gene has CDR1 SEHNR and CDR2 FQNEAQ (reference sequence). This CDR3 is 12 amino acids long. Written as DNA, the CDR3 is TGTGCCAGCAGCCCGTCCGGGTACGAGCAGTACTTC. Translating gives CASSPSGYEQYF.

The chain employs TRBV5-1 and TRBJ1-6, with 7 bases aligning to TRBD1. Trimming at V came to 0 bases and at J to 7 bases, leaving 7 bases not matched to a gene. The CDR3 is 16 residues long. Per germline, CDR1 SGHRS and CDR2 YFSETQ. Here the CDR3 reads CASSLDRGPGNSPLHF. The CDR3 DNA reads as TGCGCCAGCAGCTTGGACAGGGGCCCAGGGAATTCACCCCTCCACTTT.

The J gene is TRBJ2-5, the V gene TRBV10-3; 10 positions match TRBD1. The CDR3 sequence is 15 residues long. With 8 bases clipped from V and 1 base from J, the junction kept 7 bases outside the gene matches. Germline loops: CDR1 ENHRY, CDR2 SYGVKD. The chain's CDR3 is CAIEWDRGGQETQYF. DNA for the CDR3: TGTGCCATCGAATGGGACAGGGGTGGCCAAGAGACCCAGTACTTC.

The chain joins TRBV30 to TRBJ2-1, with D perhaps matching TRBD1 (6 bases). V shed 3 bases and J shed 0 bases, with 15 bases lying between them. Germline CDR1 is GTSNPN and CDR2 is SVGIG (reference sequence). The CDR3 is 16 residues long. In nucleotides, the CDR3 is TGTGCCTGGAGGGTTCAGGGGCCCCCCTCCTACAATGAGCAGTTCTTC. It codes for CAWRVQGPPSYNEQFF.

The chain has TRBV5-4 and TRBJ2-1; TRBD2 matches 11 bases. The V gene's germline CDR1 is SGHNT and CDR2 YYREEE (reference sequence). This CDR3 is 15 amino acids long. V shed 4 bases and J 10 bases; nucleotides not matched to a gene: 10. The CDR3 reads CASSHLAGGPGEQFF. The CDR3 DNA reads TGTGCCAGCAGCCACTTAGCGGGGGGGCCTGGGGAGCAGTTCTTC.

The chain links TRBV5-1 to TRBJ2-3; D possibly corresponds to TRBD2 (5 bases). This CDR3 comprises 15 residues. Germline values: CDR1 SGHRS, CDR2 YFSETQ. Trimming removed 3 bases at V and 0 bases at J, with 11 bases between. The CDR3 region has the DNA TGCGCCAGCAGCTCAAGCGGATCTAGCACAGATACGCAGTATTTT. It specifies CASSSSGSSTDTQYF.

The rearrangement uses TRBV5-1 and TRBJ2-3, with D perhaps matching TRBD1 (6 bases). The V end lost 4 bases, the J end lost 8 bases, and 17 bases lay between the germline ends. Looked up from germline, CDR1 is SGHRS and CDR2 is YFSETQ. The length of the CDR3 is 14 residues. CDR3 amino acids: CASSPQGFGGTQYF. The CDR3 nucleotides read TGCGCCAGCAGCCCACAGGGTTTTGGGGGTACGCAGTATTTT.

V usage is TRBV28 and J usage is TRBJ1-4; a weak D match, TRBD1 (5 bases). The CDR3 runs 15 residues. V lost 5 bases and J lost 11, with 21 bases in between. Germline-derived CDR1 and CDR2 are MDHEN and SYDVKM. DNA for the CDR3: TGTGCCAGCAGTCCCGCGGAGGGGAGGTTGTATAAACTGTTTTTT. Its protein product is CASSPAEGRLYKLFF.

The rearrangement links TRBV5-1 to TRBJ2-7; tentatively, D is TRBD1 (5 bases). The germline V and J ends were trimmed by 2 bases and 7 bases, with 19 bases remaining between them. The germline gives CDR1 SGHRS, CDR2 YFSETQ. The CDR3 spans 15 residues. In DNA, the CDR3 is TGCGCCAGCAGCTTTCGAGTGACAGATGAGAGGGAGCAGTACTTC. Its protein is CASSFRVTDEREQYF.

This chain connects TRBV5-1 to TRBJ2-7, with 9 bases aligning to TRBD1. The V and J ends lost 1 base and 5 bases, in that order; junction bases with no gene match: 7. The germline gives CDR1 SGHRS, CDR2 YFSETQ. The CDR3 runs 15 residues. CDR3 sequence reads: CASSLSQGAVDEQYF. CDR3 DNA: TGCGCCAGCAGCTTGTCACAGGGGGCGGTGGACGAGCAGTACTTC.

The chain uses TRBV5-1 and TRBJ2-7; D is perhaps TRBD1 (5 bases). The V gene's germline CDR1 is SGHRS and CDR2 YFSETQ. The V end was cut by 4 bases, the J end by 3 bases, with 11 bases between. The CDR3 is made up of 13 amino acids. The CDR3 here is CASSAGLVYEQYF. The CDR3 nucleotides are TGCGCCAGCAGCGCAGGGCTGGTCTACGAGCAGTACTTC.

The J gene is TRBJ1-2, the V gene TRBV10-3, with D perhaps TRBD1 (5 bases). The CDR3 is made up of 12 amino acids. The V end lost 2 bases, the J end lost 7 bases, and 8 bases lay between the germline ends. The V gene's germline CDR1 is ENHRY and CDR2 SYGVKD. The CDR3 region has the DNA TGTGCCATCAGTGAGGGACACTCTGGCTACACCTTC. Protein product: CAISEGHSGYTF.